The 9 T cell receptor beta chains in this list originate from one sample, sequenced in a study of T-cell reconstitution after alpha-beta-depleted transplantation in children. A TCRbeta library incorporating unique molecular identifiers was prepared. From the PCR reads, TCRdb called clonotypes with MiXCR, one entry per CDR3 protein. The repertoire includes around 500,000 distinct CDR3 sequences, under 25% of them detected once, and roughly 13% sits in the top ten. Sequences were derived from PBMCs, mostly from graft donor cells, sampled 360 days after TCRalphabeta/CD19-depleted stem cell transplant. All receptors derive from a boy in the first two years of life who had a stem cell transplant for acute myeloid leukemia, so the T cells may come from the graft donor.

The V call is TRBV19, the J call TRBJ2-6; 10 positions match TRBD1. V gave up 6 bases and J gave up 2 bases; unmatched junction bases: 7. Germline lookup yields CDR1 LNHDA and CDR2 SQIVND (reference sequence). This CDR3 region has 17 residues. As DNA, the CDR3 is TGTGCCAGTAGCACCCGGGACAGGGGACCTGGGGCCAACGTCCTGACTTTC. Its protein product is CASSTRDRGPGANVLTF.

The CDR3, as DNA: TGTGCCAGCAGTAAGGACAGGCTGGATGGCTACACCTTC. Protein: CASSKDRLDGYTF. The chain uses TRBV28 and TRBJ1-2; 7 nucleotides match TRBD1. In germline, CDR1 is MDHEN, CDR2 SYDVKM. Germline trimming cut 5 bases from V and 6 bases from J; bases unmatched to any gene: 6. The CDR3 sequence is 13 residues long.

This clonotype was seen many times. The genes are TRBV7-3 and TRBJ2-4; 12 nucleotides agree with TRBD2. The CDR3 extends over 18 amino acids. The trim removed 3 bases at V and 7 bases at J, leaving 13 bases unmatched. CDR1 and CDR2 from the germline V gene are SGHTA and FQGTGA. Written as DNA, the CDR3 is TGTGCCAGCAGCTTCTTCGCCCGGACTAGCGGGGAGAGGAACATTCAGTACTTC. Its protein product is CASSFFARTSGERNIQYF.

This clonotype was detected ten times or more. This sequence joins TRBV14 and TRBJ2-3; TRBD2 might be the D (5 bases). The CDR3 consists of 16 residues. CDR1 and CDR2 (germline): SGHDN, FVKESK. Trimming pared 4 bases from V and 2 bases from J, leaving 16 bases between. This CDR3 is CASSPRPGFLTDTQYF. In DNA form, the CDR3 reads TGTGCCAGCAGCCCTCGCCCGGGATTCCTCACAGATACGCAGTATTTT. The whole variable domain, filled in from reference TRBV14 and TRBJ2-3, reads EAGVTQFPSHSVIEKGQTVTLRCDPISGHDNLYWYRRVMGKEIKFLLHFVKESKQDESGMPNNRFLAERTGGTYSTLKVQPAELEDSGVYFCASSPRPGFLTDTQYFGPGTRLTVL.

The chain recombines TRBV25-1 with TRBJ2-3, with 12 bases identical to TRBD2. V shed 3 bases, J shed 2 bases, and the junction held 3 bases outside the gene matches. CDR1 is MGHDK and CDR2 is SYGVNS in the germline V gene. This CDR3 has 16 amino acids. As DNA, the CDR3 is TGTGCCAGCAGTGAGGGACTAGCGGGTATCACAGATACGCAGTATTTT. It is translated as CASSEGLAGITDTQYF. Combining the CDR3 with reference TRBV25-1 and TRBJ2-3 gives the whole variable domain EADIYQTPRYLVIGTGKKITLECSQTMGHDKMYWYQQDPGMELHLIHYSYGVNSTEKGDLSSESTVSRIRTEHFPLTLESARPSHTSQYLCASSEGLAGITDTQYFGPGTRLTVL.

This clonotype has more than one count but fewer than ten. V gene TRBV6-6 combines with J gene TRBJ2-5; the D call may be TRBD1 or TRBD2 (6 bases each). V shed 6 bases and J shed 5 bases, with 13 bases lying between them. The germline CDR1 and CDR2 sequences are MNHNY and SVGAGI (reference sequence). CDR3 size: 13 residues. CDR3 sequence (DNA): TGTGCCAGCAGGATAGGGGGGCTGGAGACCCAGTACTTC. Translation gives CASRIGGLETQYF.

This clonotype was seen repeatedly, ten times or more. This sequence joins TRBV29-1 and TRBJ1-1; D is undetermined. Germline CDR1 is SQVTM and CDR2 is ANQGSEA. Trimming left V 6 bases short and J 1 base short, with 15 bases between. The CDR3 spans 14 residues. The CDR3 nucleotides are TGCAGCGTCGGTGGTGGGGTTACGAACACTGAAGCTTTCTTT. Translated: CSVGGGVTNTEAFF.

The table lists this clonotype with many counts. The chain joins TRBV20-1 to TRBJ1-2; 8 nucleotides align to TRBD1. Germline V gives CDR1 DFQATT, CDR2 SNEGSKA (reference sequence). With V trimmed by 3 bases and J by 4 bases, 7 bases remained unmatched. The CDR3 is 14 residues long. The CDR3 DNA reads as TGCAGTGCTAGGAACAGGGGGACTGGCTATGGCTACACCTTC. Its translation is CSARNRGTGYGYTF.

Many counts were recorded for this clonotype. The rearrangement joins TRBV6-2 or TRBV6-3 to TRBJ2-3; 7 nucleotides match TRBD2. The ends lost 9 bases at V and 7 bases at J; junction bases unmatched: 7. Germline CDR1 MNHEY, CDR2 SVGEGT. The CDR3 covers 12 residues. The CDR3 loop reads CASSGGYYTQYF. The CDR3 DNA sequence: TGTGCCAGTTCCGGGGGGTATTATACGCAGTATTTT.